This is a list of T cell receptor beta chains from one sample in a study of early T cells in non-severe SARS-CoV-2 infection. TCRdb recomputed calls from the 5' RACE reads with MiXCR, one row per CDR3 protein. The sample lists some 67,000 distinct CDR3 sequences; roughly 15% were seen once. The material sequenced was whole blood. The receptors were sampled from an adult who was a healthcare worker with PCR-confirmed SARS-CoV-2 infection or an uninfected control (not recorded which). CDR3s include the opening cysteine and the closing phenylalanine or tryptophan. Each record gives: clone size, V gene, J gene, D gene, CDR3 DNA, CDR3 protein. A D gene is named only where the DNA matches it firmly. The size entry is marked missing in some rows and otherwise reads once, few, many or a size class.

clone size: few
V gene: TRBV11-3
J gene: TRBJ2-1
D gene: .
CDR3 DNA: TGTGCCAGCAGCCAGACTAGTCTAAGAGACAATGAGCAGTTCTTC
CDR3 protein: CASSQTSLRDNEQFF

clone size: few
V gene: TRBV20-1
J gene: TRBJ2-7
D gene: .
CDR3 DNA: TGCAGTGCTAGAAAGGTGTTGGACTACGAGCAGTACTTC
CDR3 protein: CSARKVLDYEQYF

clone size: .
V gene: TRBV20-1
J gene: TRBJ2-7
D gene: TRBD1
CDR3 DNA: TGCAGTGCTAGAGGGCCCACAGGGGGCTACGAGCAGTACTTC
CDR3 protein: CSARGPTGGYEQYF

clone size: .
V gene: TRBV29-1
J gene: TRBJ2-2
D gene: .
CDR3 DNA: TGCAGCGTTGGCAGGAAATTTAACACCGGGGAGCTGTTTTTT
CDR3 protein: CSVGRKFNTGELFF

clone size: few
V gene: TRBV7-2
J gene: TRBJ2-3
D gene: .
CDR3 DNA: TGTGCCAGCAGCTCCTACAGGGTCTTCGCAGATACGCAGTATTTT
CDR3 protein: CASSSYRVFADTQYF

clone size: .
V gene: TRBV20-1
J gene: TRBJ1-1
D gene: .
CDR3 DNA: TGCAGTGCTACCCTCGAAGGGCTGAACACTGAAGCTTTCTTT
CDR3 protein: CSATLEGLNTEAFF

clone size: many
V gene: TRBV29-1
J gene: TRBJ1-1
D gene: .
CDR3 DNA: TGCAGCGTTCCAGCCGGGTGGATGGCTGAAGCTTTCTTT
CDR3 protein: CSVPAGWMAEAFF

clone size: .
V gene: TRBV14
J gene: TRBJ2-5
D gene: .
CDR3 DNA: TGTGCCAGCAGCCAGGGCCAAGAGACCCAGTACTTC
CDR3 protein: CASSQGQETQYF

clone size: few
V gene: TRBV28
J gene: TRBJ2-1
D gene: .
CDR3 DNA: TGTGCCAGCAGTTTAGGACAGCGGCACAATGAGCAGTTCTTC
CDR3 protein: CASSLGQRHNEQFF

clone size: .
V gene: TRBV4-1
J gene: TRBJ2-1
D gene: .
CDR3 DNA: TGCGCCAGCAGCCAACGGACGGGAAGCTCCTACAATGAGCAGTTCTTC
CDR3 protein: CASSQRTGSSYNEQFF

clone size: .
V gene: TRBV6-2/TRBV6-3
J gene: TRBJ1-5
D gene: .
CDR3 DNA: TGTGCCAGCAGTTACGGGCAGGCGATTGGGCCCCAGCATTTT
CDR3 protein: CASSYGQAIGPQHF

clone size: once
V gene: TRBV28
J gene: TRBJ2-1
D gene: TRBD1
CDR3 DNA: TGTGCCAGCAGTTTACGACAGGGGGAGATCATTTTCCTCTTC
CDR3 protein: CASSLRQGEIIFLF

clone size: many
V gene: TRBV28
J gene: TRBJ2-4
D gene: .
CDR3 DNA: TGTGCCAGTTCGGGGGCAGCCAAAAACATTCAGTACTTC
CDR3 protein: CASSGAAKNIQYF

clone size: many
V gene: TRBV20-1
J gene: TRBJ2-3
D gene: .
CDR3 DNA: TGCAGTGCTAGTCGAGAAGGGTGGGGCGGTACGCAGTATTTT
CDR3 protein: CSASREGWGGTQYF

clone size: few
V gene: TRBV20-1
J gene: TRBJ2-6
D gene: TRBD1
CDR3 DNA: TGCAGTGCCTTGGGGACAGTTGAGGCTGGGGCCAACGTCCTGACTTTC
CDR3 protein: CSALGTVEAGANVLTF

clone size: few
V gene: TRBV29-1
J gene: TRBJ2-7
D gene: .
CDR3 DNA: TGCAGCGTCGCCACATCGGGGGTAGGAGAGCAGTACTTC
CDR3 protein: CSVATSGVGEQYF

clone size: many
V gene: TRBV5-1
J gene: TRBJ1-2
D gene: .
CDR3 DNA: TGCGCCAGCAGCTTGGCAGGGAAAGGCTACACCTTC
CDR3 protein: CASSLAGKGYTF

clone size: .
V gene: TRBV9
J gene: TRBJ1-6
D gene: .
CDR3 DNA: TGTGCCAGCAGCGTAAGTGGCAGGGTGGATAATTCACCCCTCCACTTT
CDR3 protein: CASSVSGRVDNSPLHF

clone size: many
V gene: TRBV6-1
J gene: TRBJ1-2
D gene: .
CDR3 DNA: TGTGCCAGCAGTGAAAACGCAGTCAGGCATGGCTACACCTTC
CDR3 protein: CASSENAVRHGYTF

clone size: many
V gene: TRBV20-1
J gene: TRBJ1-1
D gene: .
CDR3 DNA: TGCAGTGCTAGAGATGGGGGGAAGGACACTGAAGCTTTCTTT
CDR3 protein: CSARDGGKDTEAFF

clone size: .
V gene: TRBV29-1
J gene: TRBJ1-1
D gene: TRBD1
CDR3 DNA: TGCAGCTTTTCGCAGGGGGCGCGGAACACTGAAGCTTTCTTT
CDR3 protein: CSFSQGARNTEAFF

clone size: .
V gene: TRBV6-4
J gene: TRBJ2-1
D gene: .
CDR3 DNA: TGTGCCAGCAGTGACGGCCAGGGTAATTCCAATGAGCAGTTCTTC
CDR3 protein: CASSDGQGNSNEQFF

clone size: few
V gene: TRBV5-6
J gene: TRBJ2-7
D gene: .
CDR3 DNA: TGTGCCAGCAGCCCCACAGGGTCCTACGAGCAGTACTTC
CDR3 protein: CASSPTGSYEQYF

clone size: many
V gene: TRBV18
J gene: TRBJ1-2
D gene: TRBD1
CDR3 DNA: TGTGCCAGCTCCCTTGATCAGGGACAGGCCTTCTATGGCTACACCTTC
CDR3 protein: CASSLDQGQAFYGYTF

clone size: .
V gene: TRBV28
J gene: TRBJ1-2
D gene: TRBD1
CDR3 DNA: TGTGCCAGCAGTTTGCAGACGGGACAGGGTTATGGCTACACCTTC
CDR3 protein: CASSLQTGQGYGYTF

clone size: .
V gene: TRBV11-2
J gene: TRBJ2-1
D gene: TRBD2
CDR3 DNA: TGTGCCAGCAGCTTAGGAACAAGACTAGCGGGTGAAGGATACAATGAGCAGTTCTTC
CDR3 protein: CASSLGTRLAGEGYNEQFF

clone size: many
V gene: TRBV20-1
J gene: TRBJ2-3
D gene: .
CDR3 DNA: TGCAGTGCTAGGGGGCCTAGCACAGATACGCAGTATTTT
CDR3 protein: CSARGPSTDTQYF

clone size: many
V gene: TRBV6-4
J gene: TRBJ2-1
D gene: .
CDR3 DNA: TGTGCCAGCAGTGACTCGGACAACAATGAGCAGTTCTTC
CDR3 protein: CASSDSDNNEQFF

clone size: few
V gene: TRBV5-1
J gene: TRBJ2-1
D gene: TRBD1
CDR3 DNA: TGCGCCAGCAGCATTGGACAGGGGGCTTACAATGAGCAGTTCTTC
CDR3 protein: CASSIGQGAYNEQFF

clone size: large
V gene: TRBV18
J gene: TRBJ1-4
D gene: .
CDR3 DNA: TGTGCCAGCTCACCGGACGGTGCAACTAATGAAAAACTGTTTTTT
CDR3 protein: CASSPDGATNEKLFF

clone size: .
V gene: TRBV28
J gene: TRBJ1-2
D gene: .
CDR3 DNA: TGTGCCAGCAGTAGCCGGGACCTAATCTATGGCTACACCTTC
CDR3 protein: CASSSRDLIYGYTF

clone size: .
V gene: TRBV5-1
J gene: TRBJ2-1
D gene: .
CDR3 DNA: TGCGCCAGCGCGACTGGAAATGAGCAGTTCTTC
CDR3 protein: CASATGNEQFF

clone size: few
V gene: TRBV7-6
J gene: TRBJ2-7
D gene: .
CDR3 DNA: TGTGCCAGCAGCTTAACCCCGGGAAGGGATACTTCCGAGCAGTACTTC
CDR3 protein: CASSLTPGRDTSEQYF

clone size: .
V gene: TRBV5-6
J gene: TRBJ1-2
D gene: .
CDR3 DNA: TGTGCCAGCAGCCGCACACGGGGAGCTAACTATGGCTACACCTTC
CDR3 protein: CASSRTRGANYGYTF

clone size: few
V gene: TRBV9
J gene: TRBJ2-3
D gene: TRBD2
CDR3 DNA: TGTGCCAGCACCGAAGGTGGGGCTAGCGGGGGAAGAACTACGCAGTATTTT
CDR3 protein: CASTEGGASGGRTTQYF

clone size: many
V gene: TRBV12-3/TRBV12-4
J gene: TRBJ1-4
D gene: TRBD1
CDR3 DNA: TGTGCCAGCAGAAAAGACAGGGCTGGTGAAAAACTGTTTTTT
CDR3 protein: CASRKDRAGEKLFF

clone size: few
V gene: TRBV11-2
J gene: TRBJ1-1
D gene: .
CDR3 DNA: TGTGCCAGCAGCCCGGAACGGATGGGTGAAGCTTTCTTT
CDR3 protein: CASSPERMGEAFF

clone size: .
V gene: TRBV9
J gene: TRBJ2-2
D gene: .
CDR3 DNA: TGTGCCAGCAGCGTAGAAGTAGGGGAGCTGTTTTTT
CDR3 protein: CASSVEVGELFF

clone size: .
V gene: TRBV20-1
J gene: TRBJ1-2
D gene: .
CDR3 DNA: TGCAGTGCTAGAGATGAGGCAGGCTATGGCTACACCTTC
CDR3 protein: CSARDEAGYGYTF

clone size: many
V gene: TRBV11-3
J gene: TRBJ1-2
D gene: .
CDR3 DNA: TGTGCCGAAGGTCAGTTTGTTGGCTACACCTTC
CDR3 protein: CAEGQFVGYTF

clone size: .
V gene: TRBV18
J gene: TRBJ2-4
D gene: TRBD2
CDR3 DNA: TGTGCCGGCTCACCGAGTAGCGGGGAGAACATTCAGTACTTC
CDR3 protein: CAGSPSSGENIQYF

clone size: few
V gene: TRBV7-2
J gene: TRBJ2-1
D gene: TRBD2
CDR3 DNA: TGTGCCAGCAGCTTAGTGGCTAGCGGCGTGTTCTTC
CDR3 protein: CASSLVASGVFF

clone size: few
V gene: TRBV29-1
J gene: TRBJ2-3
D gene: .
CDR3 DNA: TGCAGCGTTGACCCAGGGACAGATACGCAGTATTTT
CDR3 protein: CSVDPGTDTQYF

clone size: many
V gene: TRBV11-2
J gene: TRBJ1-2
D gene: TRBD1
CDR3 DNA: TGTGCCAGCAGCTCTCGGACAGGGGATTATGGCTACACCTTC
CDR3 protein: CASSSRTGDYGYTF

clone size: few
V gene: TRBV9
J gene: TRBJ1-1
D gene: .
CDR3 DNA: TGTGCCAGCAGCGCCCTGTGGGGTGCTGAAGCTTTCTTT
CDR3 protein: CASSALWGAEAFF

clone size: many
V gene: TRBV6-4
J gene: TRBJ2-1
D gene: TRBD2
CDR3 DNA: TGTGCCAGCAGTGACACTAGCGGGGGGGCCAATGAGCAGTTCTTC
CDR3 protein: CASSDTSGGANEQFF